The 29 T cell receptor beta chains reported below all come from one sample, sequenced in a study of identifying expanded T cells in peripheral blood. Data came from immunoSEQ multiplex PCR; TCRdb stores just in-frame clones and leaves some out. The sample holds 85,000 to 100,000 clones; 88% are singletons and the top ten take around 3.6%. Sequenced: blood. The receptors shown here come from a person between 18 and 75 years old in good health.

V usage is TRBV5-1 and J usage is TRBJ2-3; D is unresolved. V lost 4 bases and J lost 6, with 6 bases in between. The germline CDR1 and CDR2 sequences are SGHRS and YFSETQ. The CDR3 is 11 residues long. Here the CDR3 reads CASSKEDTQYF. The CDR3 DNA is TGCGCCAGCAGCAAAGAGGATACGCAGTATTTT.

The J gene is TRBJ2-7, the V gene TRBV27; unclear D gene. Germline V gives CDR1 MNHEY, CDR2 SMNVEV (reference sequence). The CDR3 sequence is 15 residues long. V was trimmed by 4 bases and J by 2 bases, leaving 15 bases between them. CDR3 nucleotides: TGTGCCAGCAGTTACCGACCTCGACAAGCCTACGAGCAGTACTTC. Translated, it gives CASSYRPRQAYEQYF.

The V and J genes are TRBV10-3 and TRBJ1-1; maybe TRBD1 (6 bases). CDR3 length: 13 residues. Germline V gene lookup returns CDR1 ENHRY and CDR2 SYGVKD. The V end was cut by 2 bases, the J end by 6 bases, with 10 bases between. The DNA for the CDR3 is TGTGCCATCAGTGAGGGCAGGGGAGCTGAAGCTTTCTTT. It specifies CAISEGRGAEAFF.

The chain combines TRBV30 with TRBJ1-4; D might be TRBD1 (5 bases). The CDR3 runs 14 residues. V dropped 2 bases and J dropped 8 bases, with 15 bases sitting between them. Germline V gene sequence: CDR1 GTSNPN, CDR2 SVGIG (reference sequence). DNA for the CDR3: TGTGCCTGGAGTCAGGACACAATGGAAGAAAAACTGTTTTTT. Encoded protein: CAWSQDTMEEKLFF. The complete variable domain, with remaining parts taken from reference TRBV30 and TRBJ1-4, reads SQTIHQWPATLVQPVGSPLSLECTVEGTSNPNLYWYRQAAGRGLQLLFYSVGIGQISSEVPQNLSASRPQDRQFILSSKKLLLSDSGFYLCAWSQDTMEEKLFFGSGTQLSVL.

The chain links TRBV7-3 to TRBJ2-3; tentatively, D is TRBD1 or TRBD2 (5 bases each). The CDR3 is 16 amino acids. V lost 0 bases and J lost 3, with 13 bases in between. Germline V lookup: CDR1 SGHTA, CDR2 FQGTGA. CDR3 region: CASSLTRDLGTDTQYF. In DNA form, the CDR3 reads TGTGCCAGCAGCTTAACCCGGGACCTGGGAACAGATACGCAGTATTTT. Variable domain in full (rest from reference TRBV7-3 and TRBJ2-3): GAGVSQTPSNKVTEKGKYVELRCDPISGHTALYWYRQSLGQGPEFLIYFQGTGAADDSGLPNDRFFAVRPEGSVSTLKIQRTERGDSAVYLCASSLTRDLGTDTQYFGPGTRLTVL.

This rearrangement joins TRBV13 to TRBJ2-1; 9 bases fit TRBD2. From germline, CDR1 is PRHDT and CDR2 FYEKMQ (reference sequence). The CDR3 consists of 15 residues. V trimming: 5 bases; J trimming: 6 bases; junction bases outside the gene matches: 8. CDR3 coding DNA: TGTGCCAGCAGCAAGAGGCTAGCGGGGTTCAATGAGCAGTTCTTC. This gives the protein CASSKRLAGFNEQFF. The entire variable domain, with the rest obtained from reference TRBV13 and TRBJ2-1, is as follows: AAGVIQSPRHLIKEKRETATLKCYPIPRHDTVYWYQQGPGQDPQFLISFYEKMQSDKGSIPDRFSAQQFSDYHSELNMSSLELGDSALYFCASSKRLAGFNEQFFGPGTRLTVL.

The V and J genes are TRBV10-3 and TRBJ2-1; TRBD2 aligns across 12 bases. In germline, CDR1 is ENHRY, CDR2 SYGVKD. The CDR3 sequence is 17 residues long. V was clipped by 4 bases and J by 0 bases; unmatched bases: 4. CDR3 DNA: TGTGCCATCAGTGGCAGACTAGCGGGGGCCTCCTACAATGAGCAGTTCTTC. It encodes CAISGRLAGASYNEQFF.

This clone was observed a single time. V and J are TRBV7-2 and TRBJ2-3; unclear D gene. Trimming pared 1 base from V and 7 bases from J, leaving 6 bases between. This CDR3 is built from 12 residues. Germline CDR1 and CDR2: SGHTA and FQGNSA. Here the CDR3 DNA reads TGTGCCAGCAGCTTAGGTGTCAATACGCAGTATTTT. Its protein product is CASSLGVNTQYF.

This chain uses TRBV19 with TRBJ1-5; D remains unclear. Germline V gene sequence: CDR1 LNHDA, CDR2 SQIVND (reference sequence). V was pared by 2 bases and J by 0 bases, with 8 bases between. This CDR3 is built from 15 residues. Here the CDR3 reads CASSIRQPSNQPQHF. The CDR3 DNA reads TGTGCCAGTAGTATAAGGCAGCCTAGCAATCAGCCCCAGCATTTT.

The rearrangement links TRBV19 to TRBJ1-5; maybe TRBD1 (6 bases). V was cut by 4 bases and J by 3 bases, with 13 bases left in between. Germline V CDR1 and CDR2: LNHDA, SQIVND (reference sequence). The CDR3 runs 15 residues. This CDR3 is CASSNSGGPNQPQHF. CDR3 nucleotide sequence: TGTGCCAGTAGTAATTCCGGGGGGCCCAATCAGCCCCAGCATTTT.

The rearrangement uses TRBV28 and TRBJ1-6; no firm D call. Trimming shortened V by 3 bases and J by 8 bases, and 5 bases separated the two germline ends. This CDR3 is built from 12 residues. Germline V lookup: CDR1 MDHEN, CDR2 SYDVKM. The CDR3 loop is CASSLRDSPLHF. The CDR3 bases are TGTGCCAGCAGTTTGAGGGATTCACCCCTCCACTTT.

The chain employs TRBV5-1 and TRBJ1-2; possibly TRBD1 for D (6 bases). This CDR3 has 15 residues. Between the trimmed V and J ends, which lost 2 bases and 4 bases, there was a span of 15 bases. Germline loops: CDR1 SGHRS, CDR2 YFSETQ. The CDR3 DNA reads TGCGCCAGCAGCTTCAACAATCAGGGGTTCTATGGCTACACCTTC. It is translated as CASSFNNQGFYGYTF.

This clone was seen once. The chain recombines TRBV10-3 with TRBJ2-5, with 11 bases fitting TRBD2. CDR3 length equals 13 residues. Germline CDR1 and CDR2: ENHRY and SYGVKD. J lost 2 bases, V lost 10 bases, and 3 bases had no gene match. CDR3 sequence: CATLAGGQETQYF. CDR3 sequence (DNA): TGTGCCACCCTAGCGGGGGGACAAGAGACCCAGTACTTC.

V usage is TRBV9 and J usage is TRBJ2-1, with TRBD2 identical over 10 bases. This CDR3 is built from 16 residues. V was clipped by 3 bases and J by 6 bases; unmatched bases: 9. Germline V gene sequence: CDR1 SGDLS, CDR2 YYNGEE. The chain's CDR3 is CASSATGTSAGNEQFF. The DNA for the CDR3 is TGTGCCAGCAGCGCAACCGGGACTAGCGCAGGCAATGAGCAGTTCTTC.

This clone was picked up one time. This chain links TRBV7-9 with TRBJ2-7, with TRBD1 as a possible D gene (5 bases). Germline V CDR1 and CDR2: SEHNR, FQNEAQ (reference sequence). V was cut by 3 bases and J by 0 bases, with 12 bases left in between. The CDR3 is 15 amino acids. The CDR3 reads CASSLRTGLSYEQYF. CDR3 DNA sequence: TGTGCCAGCAGCTTGCGTACAGGCCTCTCCTACGAGCAGTACTTC.

The table lists this clone with a count of one. V gene TRBV7-6 combines with J gene TRBJ2-5; a weak D match, TRBD2 (6 bases). The CDR3 sequence is 14 residues long. Germline values: CDR1 SGHVS, CDR2 FNYEAQ. Trimming cost V 1 base and J 4 bases, with 10 bases left between them. Here the CDR3 DNA reads TGTGCCAGCAGCTTAGGGAACGGGGGAGAGACCCAGTACTTC. Its protein product is CASSLGNGGETQYF.

This chain uses TRBV18 with TRBJ1-2; D uncertain. CDR1 and CDR2 (germline): KGHSH, LQKENI. V dropped 2 bases and J dropped 7 bases, with 14 bases sitting between them. This CDR3 is built from 14 residues. In DNA form, the CDR3 reads TGTGCCAGCTCACCAACGAGCGGGGATTTTGGCTACACCTTC. Its translation: CASSPTSGDFGYTF.

The genes are TRBV28 and TRBJ2-7; D uncertain. The CDR3 sequence is 10 residues long. Germline V gives CDR1 MDHEN, CDR2 SYDVKM. V dropped 4 bases and J dropped 7 bases, with 5 bases sitting between them. In DNA, the CDR3 is TGTGCCAGCAGTTACCGTGAGCAGTACTTC. Its translation is CASSYREQYF.

In this sample, this clone turned up once. The chain combines TRBV7-2 with TRBJ2-3; D call uncertain. Per germline, CDR1 SGHTA and CDR2 FQGNSA. The V and J ends lost 1 base and 0 bases respectively, with 8 bases between them. This CDR3 has 15 amino acids. The CDR3 coding sequence is TGTGCCAGCAGCTTAGTCCCCACTAGCACAGATACGCAGTATTTT. As protein: CASSLVPTSTDTQYF. The variable domain in full, completed from reference TRBV7-2 and TRBJ2-3, reads GAGVSQSPSNKVTEKGKDVELRCDPISGHTALYWYRQSLGQGLEFLIYFQGNSAPDKSGLPSDRFSAERTGGSVSTLTIQRTQQEDSAVYLCASSLVPTSTDTQYFGPGTRLTVL.

The chain has TRBV4-2 and TRBJ2-1; D remains ambiguous. Trimming shortened V by 0 bases and J by 0 bases, and 6 bases separated the two germline ends. Germline lookup yields CDR1 LGHNA and CDR2 YNFKEQ. The CDR3 is made up of 15 amino acids. This CDR3 reads CASSQDKSSYNEQFF. The CDR3 nucleotides read TGTGCCAGCAGCCAAGATAAGAGCTCCTACAATGAGCAGTTCTTC.

This rearrangement joins TRBV19 to TRBJ2-1; D might be TRBD1 (5 bases). V shed 4 bases and J shed 4 bases, with 8 bases lying between them. CDR1 and CDR2 (germline): LNHDA, SQIVND (reference sequence). The CDR3 contains 13 residues. CDR3 in amino acids: CASSTDSYNEQFF. The CDR3 bases are TGTGCCAGTAGTACAGACAGTTACAATGAGCAGTTCTTC.

This chain uses TRBV6-6 with TRBJ2-7, with TRBD1 matching over 9 bases. With V trimmed by 0 bases and J by 2 bases, 2 bases remained unmatched. The CDR3 extends over 15 amino acids. CDR1 and CDR2 (germline): MNHNY, SVGAGI (reference sequence). CDR3 protein: CASSYSGTGTYEQYF. CDR3 sequence (DNA): TGTGCCAGCAGTTACTCGGGGACAGGGACCTACGAGCAGTACTTC.

J is TRBJ1-6 and V is TRBV10-2; D remains ambiguous. The ends were cut back, 0 bases at V and 7 bases at J, with 10 bases in the middle. The CDR3 covers 15 residues. Germline CDR1 reads WSHSY; CDR2 reads SAAADI. The CDR3 reads CASSESRGDNSPLHF. The CDR3 DNA follows: TGCGCCAGCAGTGAGTCCCGGGGAGACAATTCACCCCTCCACTTT.

This clone was seen just once. This rearrangement joins TRBV7-2 to TRBJ2-2; D is undetermined. The CDR3 runs to 15 residues. Per the germline V gene, CDR1 is SGHTA and CDR2 is FQGNSA. V was pared by 5 bases and J by 0 bases, with 10 bases between. CDR3 sequence: CASSPVVSNTGELFF. The CDR3 nucleotides read TGTGCCAGCAGCCCAGTGGTATCGAACACCGGGGAGCTGTTTTTT.

Notes on this clone: A junction end diverges from the germline sequence, so it may reflect a read error. Other DNA sequences in the same sample also yield this CDR3. The J gene is TRBJ2-7, the V gene TRBV19; D gene ambiguous. The CDR3 contains 14 residues. Germline V gene sequence: CDR1 LNHDA, CDR2 SQIVND (reference sequence). CDR3 in DNA: TGTGCTAGTAGTATATCGCTAGAAGGCTACGAGCAGTACTTC. It codes for CASSISLEGYEQYF.

The chain combines TRBV11-3 with TRBJ2-5; 8 nucleotides line up with TRBD2. The length of the CDR3 is 13 residues. Germline CDR1 SGHNT, CDR2 YENEEA. J lost 4 bases, V lost 3 bases, and 1 base had no gene match. CDR3 bases: TGTGCCAGCAGCTTTACTAGCGGAGAGACCCAGTACTTC. Its protein is CASSFTSGETQYF.

V is TRBV29-1 and J is TRBJ1-4, with D uncertain. From germline, CDR1 is SQVTM and CDR2 ANQGSEA. Trimming left V 7 bases short and J 3 bases short, with 12 bases between. The CDR3 runs 13 residues. CDR3 loop: CSGKQRSNEKLFF. The CDR3 coding sequence is TGCAGCGGAAAGCAGAGGTCTAATGAAAAACTGTTTTTT.

V and J are TRBV30 and TRBJ2-3, with 7 bases lining up with TRBD2. Germline V gene data show CDR1 as GTSNPN and CDR2 as SVGIG (reference sequence). The V segment lost 2 bases and the J segment 1 base; nucleotides outside the gene matches: 6. The CDR3 extends over 15 amino acids. The DNA of the CDR3 is TGTGCCTGGAGTCAGCTAGCGGTGGGCACAGATACGCAGTATTTT. Protein product: CAWSQLAVGTDTQYF.

This rearrangement joins TRBV9 to TRBJ2-1; the match to TRBD2 covers 14 bases. Germline V lookup: CDR1 SGDLS, CDR2 YYNGEE. The CDR3 totals 16 residues. V lost 3 bases, J lost 9 bases, and 8 bases stayed unmatched. The CDR3 loop reads CASSAVTGLAGGEQFF. DNA for the CDR3: TGTGCCAGCAGCGCTGTGACAGGACTAGCGGGAGGTGAGCAGTTCTTC.